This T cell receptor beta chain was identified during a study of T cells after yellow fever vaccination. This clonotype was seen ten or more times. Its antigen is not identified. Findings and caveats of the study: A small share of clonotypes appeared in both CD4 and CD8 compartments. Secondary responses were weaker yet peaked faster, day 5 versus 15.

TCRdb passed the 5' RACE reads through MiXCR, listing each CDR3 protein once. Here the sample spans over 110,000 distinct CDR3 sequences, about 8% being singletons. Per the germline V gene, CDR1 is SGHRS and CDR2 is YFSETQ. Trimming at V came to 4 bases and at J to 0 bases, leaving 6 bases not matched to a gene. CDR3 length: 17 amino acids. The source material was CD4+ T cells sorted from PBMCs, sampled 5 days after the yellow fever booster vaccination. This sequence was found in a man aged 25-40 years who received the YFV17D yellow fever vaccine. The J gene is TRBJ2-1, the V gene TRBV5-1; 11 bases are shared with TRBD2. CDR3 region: CASSLTSGAYSYNEQFF. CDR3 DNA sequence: TGCGCCAGCAGCCTGACTAGCGGGGCCTACTCCTACAATGAGCAGTTCTTC.